The present T cell receptor (beta chain) was sequenced within a study of beta chain features in type 1 diabetes. Whole-study results and caveats: Among all four CD4+ subsets, Type 1 diabetes patients had TCRB CDR3s that were moderately but significantly shorter. Although PCR might favor shorter templates, it would do so equally in patients and controls.

V gave up 6 bases and J gave up 4 bases; unmatched junction bases: 4. This CDR3 comprises 14 residues. CDR1 and CDR2 from the germline V gene are SNHLY and FYNNEI. With respect to this clone: Its antigen remains unknown.

Reverse transcribing all isolated RNA meant expressed TCRB transcripts were sequenced. Produced via immunoSEQ multiplex PCR; TCRdb's table is partial and in-frame only. The repertoire holds 200,000 to 250,000 clones, with roughly an eighth as singletons. The sequenced material came from naive CD4+ T cells from blood. J is TRBJ2-3 and V is TRBV2; 10 bases are a match to TRBD1. The TCR sequence derives from a woman between 40 and 55 years old in good health. For the CDR3, the DNA is TGTGCCAGCAGCAGACAGGGGGCTTCAGATACGCAGTATTTT. It encodes CASSRQGASDTQYF.